This T cell receptor (beta chain) is drawn from a study of CD8 T cells in Susac syndrome. A quantity of about 0.5 to 1 ug RNA underwent reverse transcription using random hexamers. Using its own MiXCR run on the immunoSEQ multiplex PCR reads, TCRdb lists one record per CDR3 protein. The table records approximately 210,000 distinct CDR3 sequences, around 93% of them present only once. Comment on this clonotype: The antigen is unknown.

General observations from the study: It was acknowledged in the study that its TCR sequencing and HLA analysis involved a relatively small number of individuals.

V lost 6 bases to trimming and J lost 3 bases; unmatched junction nucleotides: 8. The CDR3 is 15 residues long. Germline V gene lookup returns CDR1 MDHEN and CDR2 SYDVKM. The chain joins TRBV28 to TRBJ1-2; 9 bases are a match to TRBD1. The sequenced sample was CD4+ T cells from PBMCs. The clonotype comes from a human donor with Susac syndrome. The CDR3 sequence: CASSGTGYDYYGYTF. The CDR3 DNA sequence: TGTGCCAGCAGCGGGACAGGGTATGACTACTATGGCTACACCTTC.